This TCR beta chain was found in a study of somatic mutations in cytotoxic T cells in rheumatoid arthritis. Study-wide background: After diagnosis, patient blood (about 30 ml EDTA) was drawn right away, before any treatment was given. Flow sorting at nearly 100% purity was applied to some V beta antibody-stained T-cell populations, which included V beta1+ cells sequenced for TCRB.

V lost 3 bases to trimming and J lost 1 base, with 16 bases between them. The CDR3 sequence is 16 residues long. Germline V gene lookup returns CDR1 MGHDK and CDR2 SYGVNS. This clone was detected only once. In the original processing: Patient CD8+ clones larger than 1% rarely matched published virus-specific TCRB sequences. Repertoires were generated with immunoSEQ multiplex PCR, while TCRdb's copy carries only in-frame clones and drops some. V and J calls and clone size are copied from that table; D and trimming were computed from the DNA. Among approximately 10,000 clones listed, roughly four fifths were seen once.

This clonotype was sampled from a woman in her fifties or sixties with rheumatoid arthritis. J is TRBJ2-7 and V is TRBV25-1, with D possibly matching TRBD2 (6 bases). The sequencing input was CD8+ T cells sorted from blood. CDR3 coding DNA: TGTGCCAGCAGTGAGGTCAGCGGAGGGCCTTCCTACGAGCAGTACTTC. It translates to CASSEVSGGPSYEQYF.